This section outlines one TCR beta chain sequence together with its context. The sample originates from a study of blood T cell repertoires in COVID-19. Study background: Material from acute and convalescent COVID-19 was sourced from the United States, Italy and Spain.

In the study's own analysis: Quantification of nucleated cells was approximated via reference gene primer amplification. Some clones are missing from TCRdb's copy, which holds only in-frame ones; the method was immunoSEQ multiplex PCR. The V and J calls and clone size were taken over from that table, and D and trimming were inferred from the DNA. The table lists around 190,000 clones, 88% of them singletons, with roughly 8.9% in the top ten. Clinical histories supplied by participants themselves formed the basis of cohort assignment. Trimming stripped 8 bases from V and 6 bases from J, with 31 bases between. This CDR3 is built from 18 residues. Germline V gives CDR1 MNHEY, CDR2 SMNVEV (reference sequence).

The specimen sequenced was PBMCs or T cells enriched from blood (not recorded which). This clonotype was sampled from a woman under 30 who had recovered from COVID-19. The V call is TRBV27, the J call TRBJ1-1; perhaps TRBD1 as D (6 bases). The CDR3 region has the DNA TGTGCCAGCCGATCCCAACCCGGGACACGGGATCGAGCGGCTGAAGCTTTCTTT. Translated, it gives CASRSQPGTRDRAAEAFF.